A selection of T cell receptor beta chains follows, all from one sample in a study of patients and donors after allogeneic stem cell transplantation. TCRdb reanalysed the RT-PCR reads using MiXCR and keeps one entry per CDR3 protein. This sample has roughly 190,000 distinct CDR3 sequences; 40% to 45% occur once, and the top ten carry about 30%. Sequenced material: blood, either unsorted or a sorted T cell fraction (not recorded which). All receptors derive from a human donor who was either an allogeneic HSCT recipient or a stem cell or donor lymphocyte infusion donor (not recorded which). It is not recorded whose cells these are; they may come from a transplant donor. The CDR3 runs from the conserved cysteine through the conserved F or W. The order of the fields is clone size, V gene, D gene, J gene, CDR3 protein, CDR3 DNA. D genes are given only for firm matches. Clone size is not always given. Where it is, it says once, few, many or a class for expanded clones.

clone_size: few
v_call: TRBV11-2
d_call: TRBD1
j_call: TRBJ1-4
cdr3_aa: CASSITGTGYEKLFF
cdr3_nt: TGTGCCAGCAGCATCACCGGGACAGGGTATGAAAAACTGTTTTTT

clone_size: few
v_call: TRBV6-5
d_call: TRBD1
j_call: TRBJ1-2
cdr3_aa: CASRGTGPGYTF
cdr3_nt: TGTGCCAGCAGAGGGACAGGTCCTGGCTACACCTTC

clone_size: NA
v_call: TRBV6-5
d_call: NA
j_call: TRBJ2-7
cdr3_aa: CASSYGSTYEQYF
cdr3_nt: TGTGCCAGCAGTTACGGGTCCACCTACGAGCAGTACTTC

clone_size: NA
v_call: TRBV5-1
d_call: NA
j_call: TRBJ2-7
cdr3_aa: CASSLAAIVNEQYF
cdr3_nt: TGCGCCAGCAGCTTGGCCGCGATTGTCAACGAGCAGTACTTC

clone_size: few
v_call: TRBV7-9
d_call: TRBD2
j_call: TRBJ2-1
cdr3_aa: CASSLLAGEYNEQFF
cdr3_nt: TGTGCCAGCAGCCTACTAGCGGGGGAATACAATGAGCAGTTCTTC

clone_size: NA
v_call: TRBV11-1
d_call: NA
j_call: TRBJ2-1
cdr3_aa: CASSSAAYNEQFF
cdr3_nt: TGTGCCAGCAGCTCAGCAGCCTACAATGAGCAGTTCTTC

clone_size: NA
v_call: TRBV2
d_call: TRBD2
j_call: TRBJ2-1
cdr3_aa: CASSDPREGTYNEQFF
cdr3_nt: TGTGCCAGCAGTGATCCCCGGGAGGGTACCTACAATGAGCAGTTCTTC

clone_size: NA
v_call: TRBV7-6
d_call: TRBD2
j_call: TRBJ2-5
cdr3_aa: CASSPYGSGRETQYF
cdr3_nt: TGTGCCAGCAGCCCATACGGAAGCGGGAGGGAGACCCAGTACTTC

clone_size: NA
v_call: TRBV7-2
d_call: NA
j_call: TRBJ2-3
cdr3_aa: CASSLGSTYRDTQYF
cdr3_nt: TGTGCCAGCAGCTTAGGGTCAACTTATAGAGATACGCAGTATTTT

clone_size: NA
v_call: TRBV5-1
d_call: NA
j_call: TRBJ1-1
cdr3_aa: CASSLTGQSNTEAFF
cdr3_nt: TGCGCCAGCAGCCTGACAGGACAATCGAACACTGAAGCTTTCTTT

clone_size: NA
v_call: TRBV18
d_call: NA
j_call: TRBJ1-3
cdr3_aa: CASYRQELNTIYF
cdr3_nt: TGTGCCAGCTACCGACAGGAACTAAACACCATATATTTT

clone_size: NA
v_call: TRBV29-1
d_call: TRBD1
j_call: TRBJ1-1
cdr3_aa: CSVLAGGTTEAFF
cdr3_nt: TGCAGCGTTCTGGCAGGGGGCACCACTGAAGCTTTCTTT

clone_size: NA
v_call: TRBV4-2
d_call: NA
j_call: TRBJ1-1
cdr3_aa: CASSQDVTGPLESEAFF
cdr3_nt: TGTGCCAGCAGCCAAGATGTTACAGGGCCTTTAGAGTCTGAAGCTTTCTTT

clone_size: once
v_call: TRBV2
d_call: NA
j_call: TRBJ2-4
cdr3_aa: CASRLQEFKNIQYF
cdr3_nt: TGTGCCAGCAGACTACAGGAGTTCAAAAACATTCAGTACTTC

clone_size: few
v_call: TRBV5-1
d_call: NA
j_call: TRBJ1-1
cdr3_aa: CASSLVHQNTEAFF
cdr3_nt: TGCGCCAGCAGCTTGGTACATCAAAACACTGAAGCTTTCTTT

clone_size: few
v_call: TRBV12-3/TRBV12-4
d_call: NA
j_call: TRBJ2-1
cdr3_aa: CASSLAGGGNEQFF
cdr3_nt: TGTGCCAGCAGTTTAGCGGGAGGCGGGAATGAGCAGTTCTTC

clone_size: few
v_call: TRBV7-3
d_call: NA
j_call: TRBJ1-3
cdr3_aa: CASSLKRLPGNTIYF
cdr3_nt: TGTGCCAGCAGCTTAAAAAGGTTGCCTGGAAACACCATATATTTT

clone_size: NA
v_call: TRBV20-1
d_call: NA
j_call: TRBJ1-2
cdr3_aa: CSARDQRGNYGYTF
cdr3_nt: TGCAGTGCTAGAGATCAGAGGGGGAACTATGGCTACACCTTC

clone_size: once
v_call: TRBV20-1
d_call: TRBD2
j_call: TRBJ2-1
cdr3_aa: CSAGTSGRVDEQFF
cdr3_nt: TGCAGTGCTGGGACTAGCGGGAGGGTAGATGAGCAGTTCTTC

clone_size: once
v_call: TRBV4-3
d_call: NA
j_call: TRBJ2-7
cdr3_aa: CASSRGRLYEQYF
cdr3_nt: TGCGCCAGCAGTCGCGGACGGCTCTACGAGCAGTACTTC

clone_size: NA
v_call: TRBV4-1
d_call: TRBD2
j_call: TRBJ2-1
cdr3_aa: CASSQVLAGGSFWGEQFF
cdr3_nt: TGCGCCAGCAGCCAAGTCTTGGCGGGAGGGTCTTTTTGGGGTGAGCAGTTCTTC

clone_size: NA
v_call: TRBV5-1
d_call: TRBD2
j_call: TRBJ2-3
cdr3_aa: CASSLDLAGADTQYF
cdr3_nt: TGCGCCAGCAGCTTGGACCTAGCGGGAGCAGATACGCAGTATTTT

clone_size: NA
v_call: TRBV9
d_call: NA
j_call: TRBJ2-3
cdr3_aa: CASSVGWEINTDTQYF
cdr3_nt: TGTGCCAGCAGCGTAGGATGGGAGATAAACACAGATACGCAGTATTTT

clone_size: NA
v_call: TRBV6-2/TRBV6-3
d_call: NA
j_call: TRBJ1-6
cdr3_aa: CASSSPVTSANSPLHF
cdr3_nt: TGTGCCAGCAGTTCTCCTGTGACGAGCGCTAATTCACCCCTCCACTTT

clone_size: NA
v_call: TRBV5-5
d_call: NA
j_call: TRBJ2-2
cdr3_aa: CASSPVPRDTGELFF
cdr3_nt: TGTGCCAGCAGCCCGGTGCCCAGGGACACCGGGGAGCTGTTTTTT

clone_size: NA
v_call: TRBV7-8
d_call: NA
j_call: TRBJ1-2
cdr3_aa: CASSQLEGRRDGYTF
cdr3_nt: TGTGCCAGCAGCCAGCTTGAGGGGCGAAGGGATGGCTACACCTTC

clone_size: NA
v_call: TRBV13
d_call: NA
j_call: TRBJ1-2
cdr3_aa: CASSRTEIYGYTF
cdr3_nt: TGTGCCAGCAGCCGGACTGAAATATATGGCTACACCTTC

clone_size: few
v_call: TRBV11-2
d_call: NA
j_call: TRBJ2-1
cdr3_aa: CASSPRTGNNEQFF
cdr3_nt: TGTGCCAGCAGCCCTAGAACAGGCAACAATGAGCAGTTCTTC

clone_size: NA
v_call: TRBV5-1
d_call: NA
j_call: TRBJ1-6
cdr3_aa: CASSLVQPGASPLHF
cdr3_nt: TGCGCCAGCAGCTTGGTACAACCAGGGGCTTCACCCCTCCACTTT

clone_size: NA
v_call: TRBV20-1
d_call: NA
j_call: TRBJ2-3
cdr3_aa: CSALSLTYTDTQYF
cdr3_nt: TGCAGTGCTCTTAGCTTAACTTACACAGATACGCAGTATTTT

clone_size: NA
v_call: TRBV20-1
d_call: NA
j_call: TRBJ2-7
cdr3_aa: CSARGLPYEQYF
cdr3_nt: TGCAGTGCTAGAGGACTGCCCTACGAGCAGTACTTC

clone_size: NA
v_call: TRBV13
d_call: NA
j_call: TRBJ1-1
cdr3_aa: CASSPPVTGSEAFF
cdr3_nt: TGTGCCAGCAGCCCTCCCGTGACAGGATCTGAAGCTTTCTTT

clone_size: few
v_call: TRBV18
d_call: TRBD1
j_call: TRBJ1-4
cdr3_aa: CASSAGQGANEKLFF
cdr3_nt: TGTGCCAGCTCCGCGGGACAGGGTGCTAATGAAAAACTGTTTTTT

clone_size: NA
v_call: TRBV7-2
d_call: TRBD2
j_call: TRBJ2-1
cdr3_aa: CASSRPGLAGERSSYNEQFF
cdr3_nt: TGTGCCAGCAGTCGTCCGGGACTAGCGGGAGAAAGGAGCTCCTACAATGAGCAGTTCTTC

clone_size: NA
v_call: TRBV29-1
d_call: NA
j_call: TRBJ1-3
cdr3_aa: CSVRPTGSGNTIYF
cdr3_nt: TGCAGCGTTCGCCCGACAGGCTCTGGAAACACCATATATTTT

clone_size: few
v_call: TRBV7-2
d_call: NA
j_call: TRBJ2-2
cdr3_aa: CASSLGYPPIGTGELFF
cdr3_nt: TGTGCCAGCAGCTTAGGGTACCCTCCGATAGGCACCGGGGAGCTGTTTTTT

clone_size: NA
v_call: TRBV20-1
d_call: TRBD2
j_call: TRBJ2-1
cdr3_aa: CSAPGATSGSVECF
cdr3_nt: TGCAGTGCCCCGGGCGCGACTAGCGGGAGTGTTGAGTGCTTC

clone_size: few
v_call: TRBV27
d_call: NA
j_call: TRBJ1-4
cdr3_aa: CASSSAGRSNEKLFF
cdr3_nt: TGTGCCAGCAGTTCCGCTGGGCGCTCTAATGAAAAACTGTTTTTT

clone_size: many
v_call: TRBV29-1
d_call: TRBD1
j_call: TRBJ1-1
cdr3_aa: CSVVGLRTGPTEAFF
cdr3_nt: TGCAGCGTTGTGGGACTTCGGACAGGCCCCACTGAAGCTTTCTTT

clone_size: NA
v_call: TRBV5-1
d_call: TRBD2
j_call: TRBJ2-7
cdr3_aa: CASTREGPYEQYF
cdr3_nt: TGCGCCAGCACTCGGGAGGGCCCCTACGAGCAGTACTTC

clone_size: few
v_call: TRBV12-3/TRBV12-4
d_call: NA
j_call: TRBJ1-2
cdr3_aa: CASSLSQRVYGYTF
cdr3_nt: TGTGCCAGCAGTTTATCCCAGAGGGTTTATGGCTACACCTTC

clone_size: NA
v_call: TRBV5-4
d_call: NA
j_call: TRBJ2-1
cdr3_aa: CASSLRRGIYNEQFF
cdr3_nt: TGTGCCAGCAGCTTGCGTCGCGGGATCTACAATGAGCAGTTCTTC

clone_size: NA
v_call: TRBV30
d_call: NA
j_call: TRBJ1-2
cdr3_aa: CAWSRGQGGGYTF
cdr3_nt: TGTGCCTGGAGTCGGGGACAAGGAGGGGGCTACACCTTC

clone_size: few
v_call: TRBV7-8
d_call: NA
j_call: TRBJ2-1
cdr3_aa: CASSRWDEQFF
cdr3_nt: TGTGCCAGCAGCCGATGGGATGAGCAGTTCTTC

clone_size: NA
v_call: TRBV4-3
d_call: NA
j_call: TRBJ2-3
cdr3_aa: CASSQQGNVADTQYF
cdr3_nt: TGCGCCAGCAGCCAACAAGGGAACGTCGCAGATACGCAGTATTTT

clone_size: NA
v_call: TRBV5-1
d_call: NA
j_call: TRBJ2-5
cdr3_aa: CASTLSGQLQETQYF
cdr3_nt: TGCGCCAGCACCCTGAGTGGCCAGCTACAAGAGACCCAGTACTTC

clone_size: NA
v_call: TRBV7-9
d_call: NA
j_call: TRBJ2-1
cdr3_aa: CASSSLHNEQFF
cdr3_nt: TGTGCCAGCTCTAGTCTCCACAATGAGCAGTTCTTC

clone_size: few
v_call: TRBV7-3
d_call: TRBD2
j_call: TRBJ2-3
cdr3_aa: CASSFLAGGALGDTQYF
cdr3_nt: TGTGCCAGCAGCTTCTTAGCGGGAGGCGCTCTCGGAGATACGCAGTATTTT

clone_size: many
v_call: TRBV10-2
d_call: NA
j_call: TRBJ1-1
cdr3_aa: CASTLAGNTEAFF
cdr3_nt: TGCGCCAGCACCCTGGCCGGGAACACTGAAGCTTTCTTT

clone_size: NA
v_call: TRBV6-6
d_call: NA
j_call: TRBJ1-1
cdr3_aa: CASSLIQNTEAFF
cdr3_nt: TGTGCCAGCAGCCTAATACAGAACACTGAAGCTTTCTTT

clone_size: few
v_call: TRBV5-6
d_call: TRBD1
j_call: TRBJ2-1
cdr3_aa: CASSRTGAEQFF
cdr3_nt: TGTGCCAGCAGCCGGACAGGGGCTGAGCAGTTCTTC

clone_size: NA
v_call: TRBV6-5
d_call: NA
j_call: TRBJ1-1
cdr3_aa: CASSWGNTEAFF
cdr3_nt: TGTGCCAGCAGTTGGGGGAACACTGAAGCTTTCTTT

clone_size: NA
v_call: TRBV10-3
d_call: NA
j_call: TRBJ1-3
cdr3_aa: CAISEYRRDSSGNTIYF
cdr3_nt: TGTGCCATCAGTGAGTACCGTCGGGATTCCTCTGGAAACACCATATATTTT

clone_size: few
v_call: TRBV4-2
d_call: NA
j_call: TRBJ1-1
cdr3_aa: CASSQAGGNTEAFF
cdr3_nt: TGTGCCAGCAGCCAAGCTGGGGGGAACACTGAAGCTTTCTTT

clone_size: NA
v_call: TRBV25-1
d_call: NA
j_call: TRBJ2-7
cdr3_aa: CASSAHKTPYEQYF
cdr3_nt: TGTGCCAGCTCAGCCCACAAGACCCCCTACGAGCAGTACTTC

clone_size: many
v_call: TRBV10-3
d_call: TRBD1
j_call: TRBJ1-6
cdr3_aa: CAISVGQGVGSPLHF
cdr3_nt: TGTGCCATCAGTGTGGGACAGGGCGTTGGTTCACCCCTCCACTTT

clone_size: NA
v_call: TRBV15
d_call: TRBD1
j_call: TRBJ2-3
cdr3_aa: CATSRPGQGADTQYF
cdr3_nt: TGTGCCACCAGCAGACCGGGACAGGGGGCAGATACGCAGTATTTT

clone_size: NA
v_call: TRBV18
d_call: TRBD1
j_call: TRBJ2-7
cdr3_aa: CASSTPGQGAYEQYF
cdr3_nt: TGTGCCAGTTCAACACCGGGACAGGGAGCCTACGAGCAGTACTTC

clone_size: few
v_call: TRBV19
d_call: NA
j_call: TRBJ1-5
cdr3_aa: CASSYDSDQPQHF
cdr3_nt: TGTGCCAGTAGTTACGACAGTGATCAGCCCCAGCATTTT

clone_size: few
v_call: TRBV7-9
d_call: NA
j_call: TRBJ2-7
cdr3_aa: CASSQPRGRSSYEQYF
cdr3_nt: TGTGCCAGCAGCCAACCTAGGGGGAGGAGCTCCTACGAGCAGTACTTC